Described below is a single TCR beta chain sequence and its context. The target antigen is unknown. For each CDR3 protein, TCRdb gives one entry from its re-call of the 5' RACE reads, without DNA. The table counts 350,000 to 550,000 distinct CDR3 sequences; 2% to 3% lies in the top ten. The data belong to a study of monozygotic twins with inflammatory bowel disease. Study conclusions and caveats: Healthy co-twins showed greater TCRbeta diversity (inverse Simpson) than IBD patients. IBD patients shared fewer clonotypes with other individuals than healthy twins, especially patients with disease activity signs. The authors found no support for a single strong IBD-associated signal or clonotype.

The CDR3 has 12 residues. The germline V gene encodes CDR1 LNHDA and CDR2 SQIVND (reference sequence). This sequence was found in a human donor with ulcerative colitis or Crohn's disease, or a healthy co-twin of an affected twin (not recorded which). The specimen was blood. The chain couples TRBV19 to TRBJ2-1. The CDR3 spells CASSWNQNEQFF.